This T cell receptor beta chain was sequenced during a study of T-cell memory formation after mild COVID-19. TCRdb itself ran the 5' RACE reads through MiXCR, one entry per CDR3 protein. The data show 200,000 to 250,000 distinct CDR3 sequences, over 9% seen once. This clonotype has only a few counts. Sequencing was carried out using PBMCs or a T cell subset sorted from them (not recorded which). The sequence was collected from a man younger than 35 who had mild COVID-19 (a few samples of this study predate the infection). Cell type and time point are not known.

The DNA of the CDR3 is TGTGCCAGCACCAGGGCTGGGGCCAACGTCCTGACTTTC. Amino acid sequence: CASTRAGANVLTF. The chain joins TRBV25-1 to TRBJ2-6; a weak D match, TRBD1 (5 bases). Germline-derived CDR1 and CDR2 are MGHDK and SYGVNS. The CDR3 runs to 13 residues. With 7 bases removed from V and 2 bases from J, the gap between germline ends came to 6 bases.